Following are 32 T cell receptor beta chains from one sample sequenced in a study of blood T cell repertoires in COVID-19. Some clones are missing from TCRdb's copy, which holds only in-frame ones; the method was immunoSEQ multiplex PCR. The data hold 200,000 to 250,000 clones, with 82% observed a single time. The sample comprised peripheral blood. The receptors come from a woman of 80 years or more with acute or convalescent COVID-19.

J is TRBJ1-2 and V is TRBV3-1 (or the pseudogene TRBV3-2), with D perhaps TRBD1 (6 bases). This CDR3 has 17 residues. V was trimmed by 3 bases and J by 1 base, leaving 18 bases between them. Looked up from germline, CDR1 is LGHDT and CDR2 is YNNKEL (reference sequence). In DNA form, the CDR3 reads TGTGCCAGCAGCCATTCCACACAGGGCTCGGGTAACTATGGCTACACCTTC. This sequence encodes CASSHSTQGSGNYGYTF.

CDR3 protein: CASSYSAVRTDTQYF. CDR3 nucleotide sequence: TGTGCCAGCAGTTACTCTGCGGTCCGCACAGATACGCAGTATTTT. The chain employs TRBV6-5 and TRBJ2-3, with unresolved D. Germline assignment: CDR1 MNHEY and CDR2 SVGAGI. The V end lost 0 bases, the J end lost 1 base, and 8 bases lay between the germline ends. The CDR3 contains 15 residues.

The chain combines TRBV23-1 with TRBJ2-3, with 10 bases lining up with TRBD2. TRBV23-1 is flagged as an ORF with uncertain function. The CDR3 has 16 residues. V shed 3 bases, J shed 2 bases, and the junction held 5 bases outside the gene matches. The CDR3 here is CASSQPGLAYTDTQYF. CDR3 in DNA: TGCGCCAGCAGTCAGCCGGGACTAGCGTACACAGATACGCAGTATTTT.

The J gene is TRBJ2-7, the V gene TRBV6-6, with 7 positions matching TRBD2. The J segment lost 7 bases and the V segment lost 7 bases, leaving 7 bases of the junction unmatched. CDR1 is MNHNY, CDR2 SVGAGI, per germline (reference sequence). The CDR3 contains 12 residues. The CDR3 bases are TGTGCCAGCACCCTGTTGGGGGGGGAGCAGTACTTC. The encoded protein is CASTLLGGEQYF.

J is TRBJ1-2 and V is TRBV29-1; D is perhaps TRBD1 (5 bases). V lost 4 bases and J lost 6, with 9 bases in between. The germline gives CDR1 SQVTM, CDR2 ANQGSEA. This CDR3 contains 11 residues. Here the CDR3 reads CSVVSGNGYTF. The CDR3 DNA reads TGCAGCGTTGTATCAGGGAATGGCTACACCTTC. Supplemented by reference TRBV29-1 and TRBJ1-2, the full variable domain reads SAVISQKPSRDICQRGTSLTIQCQVDSQVTMMFWYRQQPGQSLTLIATANQGSEATYESGFVIDKFPISRPNLTFSTLTVSNMSPEDSSIYLCSVVSGNGYTFGSGTRLTVV.

On this clone: The junction and the germline gene differ at one end; a read error may be behind it. CDR3 sequence: CASSLAQGAFDEQFF. The CDR3, as DNA: TGTGCTAGCAGCTTAGCACAGGGGGCTTTTGATGAGCAGTTCTTC. V usage is TRBV7-7 and J usage is TRBJ2-1; TRBD1 matches at 9 bases. Germline CDR1 SSHAT, CDR2 FNYEAQ (reference sequence). The CDR3 consists of 15 residues. Supplemented by reference TRBV7-7 and TRBJ2-1, the full variable domain reads GAGVSQSPRYKVTKRGQDVTLRCDPISSHATLYWYQQALGQGPEFLTYFNYEAQPDKSGLPSDRFSAERPEGSISTLTIQRTEQRDSAMYRCASSLAQGAFDEQFFGPGTRLTVL.

The rearrangement uses TRBV27 and TRBJ2-7; tentatively, D is TRBD2 (5 bases). The CDR3 consists of 14 residues. Germline V lookup: CDR1 MNHEY, CDR2 SMNVEV (reference sequence). V was trimmed by 4 bases and J by 5 bases, leaving 15 bases between them. The CDR3 DNA sequence: TGTGCCAGCAGTTCGGTAGGGAGAGGGCACGAGCAGTACTTC. Protein sequence: CASSSVGRGHEQYF.

This CDR3 reads CASSLGGGASYNEQFF. The CDR3 bases are TGTGCCAGCAGCTTGGGTGGGGGGGCCTCCTACAATGAGCAGTTCTTC. This chain connects TRBV7-2 to TRBJ2-1, with a tentative D call TRBD2 (7 bases). Trimming stripped 3 bases from V and 0 bases from J, with 12 bases between. There are 16 residues in the CDR3. Germline V gene sequence: CDR1 SGHTA, CDR2 FQGNSA.

The chain carries TRBV11-2 and TRBJ2-7; 9 bases map to TRBD2. Germline loops: CDR1 SGHAT, CDR2 FQNNGV. The junction had 3 bases not matched to a gene; V was cut back by 3 bases and J by 0 bases. This CDR3 spans 15 amino acids. CDR3 residues: CASSFASGDSYEQYF. The CDR3 coding sequence is TGTGCCAGCAGCTTTGCTAGCGGGGACTCCTACGAGCAGTACTTC.

A single count supports this clone. V and J are TRBV5-1 and TRBJ1-5, with D tentatively TRBD1 (6 bases). Germline V gene sequence: CDR1 SGHRS, CDR2 YFSETQ. V was cut by 3 bases and J by 4 bases, with 11 bases left in between. CDR3 length equals 14 residues. CDR3 coding DNA: TGCGCCAGCAGCTCCGGACAGTCAAATCAGCCCCAGCATTTT. Translated, it gives CASSSGQSNQPQHF. The full variable domain, rest sourced from reference TRBV5-1 and TRBJ1-5, is KAGVTQTPRYLIKTRGQQVTLSCSPISGHRSVSWYQQTPGQGLQFLFEYFSETQRNKGNFPGRFSGRQFSNSRSEMNVSTLELGDSALYLCASSSGQSNQPQHFGDGTRLSIL.

The chain is built from TRBV14 and TRBJ2-1; TRBD2 matches 11 bases. Looked up from germline, CDR1 is SGHDN and CDR2 is FVKESK. This CDR3 is built from 16 residues. Trimming at V came to 3 bases and at J to 3 bases, leaving 4 bases not matched to a gene. The CDR3 spells CASSQVAGGLYNEQFF. The CDR3 nucleotides read TGTGCCAGCAGCCAGGTAGCGGGGGGGCTCTACAATGAGCAGTTCTTC.

The chain has TRBV11-3 and TRBJ1-1; D call uncertain. Germline CDR1 is SGHNT and CDR2 is YENEEA. The CDR3 contains 12 residues. Deletions cut 5 bases from V and 10 bases from J, with 14 bases between. CDR3 in amino acids: CASSRGSMGAFF. For the CDR3, the DNA is TGTGCCAGCAGCCGGGGATCTATGGGAGCTTTCTTT. The complete variable domain, with remaining parts taken from reference TRBV11-3 and TRBJ1-1, reads EAGVVQSPRYKIIEKKQPVAFWCNPISGHNTLYWYLQNLGQGPELLIRYENEEAVDDSQLPKDRFSAERLKGVDSTLKIQPAELGDSAVYLCASSRGSMGAFFGQGTRLTVV.

The chain couples TRBV6-2 or TRBV6-3 to TRBJ2-5, with D possibly being TRBD1 (6 bases). Germline V gene data show CDR1 as MNHEY and CDR2 as SVGEGT. The CDR3 runs 18 residues. With 2 bases removed from V and 2 bases from J, the gap between germline ends came to 21 bases. The CDR3 spells CASSYPAFRGETQETQYF. CDR3 bases: TGTGCCAGCAGTTACCCCGCGTTCAGGGGTGAAACTCAAGAGACCCAGTACTTC.

This sequence joins TRBV19 and TRBJ2-5, with D maybe TRBD2 (6 bases). The CDR3 is 11 amino acids. The V gene's germline CDR1 is LNHDA and CDR2 SQIVND (reference sequence). Trimming took off 5 bases at V and 9 bases at J, with 10 bases between the two ends. CDR3 region: CASSEGGAQYF. As DNA, the CDR3 is TGTGCCAGTAGTGAAGGCGGGGCCCAGTACTTC.

This chain uses TRBV7-9 with TRBJ2-5, with D perhaps matching TRBD1 (5 bases). V dropped 5 bases and J dropped 2 bases, with 12 bases sitting between them. The CDR3 length is 14 residues. Germline V gene data show CDR1 as SEHNR and CDR2 as FQNEAQ (reference sequence). CDR3 residues: CASSLLTGQETQYF. In nucleotides, the CDR3 is TGTGCCAGCAGCCTCCTCACAGGACAAGAGACCCAGTACTTC.

The J gene is TRBJ1-2, the V gene TRBV11-3; 11 bases map to TRBD1. The CDR3 length is 18 residues. Per germline, CDR1 SGHNT and CDR2 YENEEA. The trim removed 2 bases at V and 6 bases at J, leaving 14 bases unmatched. CDR3 in DNA: TGTGCCAGCAGCTTAAACGTTAACAGCGGACAGGGGGCGAATGGCTACACCTTC. Its protein product is CASSLNVNSGQGANGYTF.

The chain links TRBV4-3 to TRBJ2-6; 10 bases match TRBD2. Germline lookup yields CDR1 LGHNA and CDR2 YSLEER. This CDR3 is built from 20 residues. With 0 bases clipped from V and 0 bases from J, the junction kept 8 bases outside the gene matches. CDR3 nucleotide sequence: TGCGCCAGCAGCCAAGATTTAATAGCGGGGGGCAGCTCTGGGGCCAACGTCCTGACTTTC. Protein product: CASSQDLIAGGSSGANVLTF.

The genes are TRBV9 and TRBJ2-2; D is perhaps TRBD2 (6 bases). The CDR3 sequence is 16 residues long. V lost 4 bases and J lost 5, with 18 bases in between. CDR1 is SGDLS, CDR2 YYNGEE, per germline. The CDR3 bases are TGTGCCAGCAGCCCCCAGGTTCGGGGGAGAACCGGGGAGCTGTTTTTT. This translates into CASSPQVRGRTGELFF.

V gene TRBV30 combines with J gene TRBJ1-6, with D uncertain. Between the trimmed V and J ends, which lost 3 bases and 0 bases, there was a span of 9 bases. CDR1 is GTSNPN, CDR2 SVGIG, per germline (reference sequence). The CDR3 spans 15 residues. The CDR3 DNA follows: TGTGCCTGGAGGAGCGGTGGCTCCTATAATTCACCCCTCCACTTT. This translates into CAWRSGGSYNSPLHF.

This clone was seen a single time. The chain carries TRBV5-5 and TRBJ1-4; a weak D match, TRBD1 (5 bases). V was shortened by 1 base and J by 7 bases, with 8 bases between the two germline ends. This CDR3 contains 13 residues. Germline V gene sequence: CDR1 SGHKS, CDR2 YYEKEE (reference sequence). Here the CDR3 reads CASSLWRGEKLFF. DNA for the CDR3: TGTGCCAGCAGCTTGTGGAGGGGTGAAAAACTGTTTTTT. Drawing the rest from reference TRBV5-5 and TRBJ1-4, the complete variable domain is DAGVTQSPTHLIKTRGQQVTLRCSPISGHKSVSWYQQVLGQGPQFIFQYYEKEERGRGNFPDRFSARQFPNYSSELNVNALLLGDSALYLCASSLWRGEKLFFGSGTQLSVL.

CDR3 DNA: TGCGCCAGCAGCACCCGGACTGCCACCGGGGAGCTGTTTTTT. The encoded protein is CASSTRTATGELFF. The chain employs TRBV5-1 and TRBJ2-2, with a weak D call TRBD2 (5 bases). Germline V gene lookup returns CDR1 SGHRS and CDR2 YFSETQ. V was pared by 4 bases and J by 4 bases, with 11 bases between. The CDR3 runs to 14 residues.

The chain uses TRBV29-1 and TRBJ1-1, with D perhaps matching TRBD1 (5 bases). Trimming cost V 4 bases and J 3 bases, with 15 bases left between them. The CDR3 has 14 amino acids. CDR1 SQVTM and CDR2 ANQGSEA come from the germline V gene. CDR3 region: CSVGARVSDTEAFF. Here the CDR3 DNA reads TGCAGCGTTGGAGCCAGGGTCTCTGACACTGAAGCTTTCTTT. The full variable domain, with the rest looked up from reference TRBV29-1 and TRBJ1-1, is SAVISQKPSRDICQRGTSLTIQCQVDSQVTMMFWYRQQPGQSLTLIATANQGSEATYESGFVIDKFPISRPNLTFSTLTVSNMSPEDSSIYLCSVGARVSDTEAFFGQGTRLTVV.

J is TRBJ1-5 and V is TRBV27; tentative D call: TRBD1 (6 bases). The germline gives CDR1 MNHEY, CDR2 SMNVEV (reference sequence). The V end was cut by 3 bases, the J end by 2 bases, with 14 bases between. The CDR3 runs to 16 residues. CDR3 coding DNA: TGTGCCAGCAGTTTGGTTCAGGGGACGGGCAATCAGCCCCAGCATTTT. This encodes CASSLVQGTGNQPQHF.

The V call is TRBV7-3, the J call TRBJ2-3; D call uncertain. V lost 2 bases to trimming and J lost 3 bases, with 6 bases between them. The CDR3 extends over 13 amino acids. Germline CDR1 is SGHTA and CDR2 is FQGTGA. The CDR3 coding sequence is TGTGCCAGCAGCTTAGAGAGAACAGATACGCAGTATTTT. Amino acids: CASSLERTDTQYF.

The chain combines TRBV3-1 (or the pseudogene TRBV3-2) with TRBJ1-4; 7 bases align to TRBD1. The V gene end was trimmed by 8 bases and the J gene end by 3 bases; junction bases not matched to a gene: 12. Germline assignment: CDR1 LGHDT and CDR2 YNNKEL (reference sequence). The CDR3 sequence is 16 residues long. The CDR3 DNA sequence: TGTGCCAGCGGACGGGACAGACTCCGCTCTAATGAAAAACTGTTTTTT. Protein product: CASGRDRLRSNEKLFF.

V usage is TRBV19 and J usage is TRBJ1-2; no firm D call. Germline CDR1 is LNHDA and CDR2 is SQIVND (reference sequence). Trimming left V 0 bases short and J 8 bases short, with 10 bases between. The CDR3 totals 13 residues. The CDR3 sequence is CASSIDRGVGYTF. In DNA form, the CDR3 reads TGTGCCAGTAGTATAGATCGGGGAGTCGGCTACACCTTC.

This clone was picked up one time. The chain uses TRBV9 and TRBJ1-1; a weak D match, TRBD1 (6 bases). Germline V gene data show CDR1 as SGDLS and CDR2 as YYNGEE. The CDR3 extends over 16 amino acids. V lost 0 bases and J lost 1, with 13 bases in between. Here the CDR3 DNA reads TGTGCCAGCAGCGTAGGATACTCGACAGGGAACACTGAAGCTTTCTTT. This translates into CASSVGYSTGNTEAFF.

CDR3 coding DNA: TGTGCCAGCACTATAAACGTCGTCGGGGGCTACACCTTC. It is translated as CASTINVVGGYTF. The gene calls are TRBV2 and TRBJ1-2; D is ambiguous. The CDR3 totals 13 residues. Trimming cost V 7 bases and J 8 bases, with 17 bases left between them. From germline, CDR1 is SNHLY and CDR2 FYNNEI.

The table lists this clone with a few counts. The CDR3 nucleotides are TGCGCCAGCAGCCAGCCCGGGGTTTATGAGCAGTTCTTC. Encoded protein: CASSQPGVYEQFF. J is TRBJ2-1 and V is TRBV4-1; D may be TRBD2 (5 bases). Germline V gene sequence: CDR1 MGHRA, CDR2 YSYEKL. Trimming removed 3 bases at V and 8 bases at J, with 11 bases between. The CDR3 has 13 residues.

The rearrangement joins TRBV11-2 to TRBJ2-1, with 12 nucleotides matching TRBD1. Trimming took 4 bases from V and 7 from J; bases not matched to a gene: 8. The CDR3 has 16 amino acids. CDR1 is SGHAT, CDR2 FQNNGV, per germline. The CDR3 nucleotides read TGTGCCAGCAGCTCCGGGACAGGGGGCAATCGGAATGAGCAGTTCTTC. Protein: CASSSGTGGNRNEQFF.

V gene TRBV13 combines with J gene TRBJ2-3; 11 nucleotides agree with TRBD2. V was pared by 1 base and J by 7 bases, with 7 bases of the junction left unmatched. CDR3 length: 16 residues. Germline CDR1 and CDR2: PRHDT and FYEKMQ (reference sequence). The CDR3 region is CASSLVPSGGSNTQYF. As DNA, the CDR3 is TGTGCCAGCAGCTTAGTTCCTAGCGGGGGGAGTAATACGCAGTATTTT.

This clone was seen more than once but under ten times. This rearrangement joins TRBV4-3 to TRBJ1-5, with TRBD1 as a possible D gene (6 bases). Germline V gene data show CDR1 as LGHNA and CDR2 as YSLEER. This CDR3 is built from 13 residues. V was pared by 8 bases and J by 4 bases, with 12 bases between. The CDR3 region is CASPTGPNQPQHF. The CDR3 coding sequence is TGCGCCAGCCCAACAGGGCCAAATCAGCCCCAGCATTTT.